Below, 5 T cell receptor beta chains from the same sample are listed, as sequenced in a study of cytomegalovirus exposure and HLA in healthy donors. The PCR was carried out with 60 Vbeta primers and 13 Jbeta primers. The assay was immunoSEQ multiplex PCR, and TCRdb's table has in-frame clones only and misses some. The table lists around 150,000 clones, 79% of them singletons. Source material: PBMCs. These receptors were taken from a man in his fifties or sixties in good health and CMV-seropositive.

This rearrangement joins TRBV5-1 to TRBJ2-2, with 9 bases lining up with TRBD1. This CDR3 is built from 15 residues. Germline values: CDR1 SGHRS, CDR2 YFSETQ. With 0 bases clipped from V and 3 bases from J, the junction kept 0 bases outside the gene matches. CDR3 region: CASSLGQGDTGELFF. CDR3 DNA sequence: TGCGCCAGCAGCTTGGGACAGGGGGACACCGGGGAGCTGTTTTTT.

The CDR3: CASSGAQGATNEKLFF. Written as DNA, the CDR3 is TGTGCCAGCAGTGGTGCACAGGGGGCAACTAATGAAAAACTGTTTTTT. V usage is TRBV6-1 and J usage is TRBJ1-4, with 8 bases matching TRBD1. V was pared by 4 bases and J by 0 bases, with 4 bases of the junction left unmatched. CDR1 and CDR2 (germline): MNHNS, SASEGT. The CDR3 sequence is 16 residues long.

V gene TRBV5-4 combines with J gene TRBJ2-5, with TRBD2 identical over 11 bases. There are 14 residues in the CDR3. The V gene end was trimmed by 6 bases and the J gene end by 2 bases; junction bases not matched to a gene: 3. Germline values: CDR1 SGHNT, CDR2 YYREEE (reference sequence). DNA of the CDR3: TGTGCCAGCACCTTAGCGGGAGGGCAAGAGACCCAGTACTTC. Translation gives CASTLAGGQETQYF.

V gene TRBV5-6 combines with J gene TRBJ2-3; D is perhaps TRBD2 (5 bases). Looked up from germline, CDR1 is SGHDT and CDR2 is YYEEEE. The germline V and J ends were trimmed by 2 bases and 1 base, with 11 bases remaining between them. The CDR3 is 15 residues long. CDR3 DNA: TGTGCCAGCAGCTTAATGGGGAGTGGCACAGATACGCAGTATTTT. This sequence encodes CASSLMGSGTDTQYF.

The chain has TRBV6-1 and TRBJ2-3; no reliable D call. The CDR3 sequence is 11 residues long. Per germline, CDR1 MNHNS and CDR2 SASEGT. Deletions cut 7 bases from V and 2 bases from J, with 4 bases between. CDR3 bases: TGTGCCAGCATCCACACAGATACGCAGTATTTT. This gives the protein CASIHTDTQYF.